This note documents a single T cell receptor (beta chain) sequence. The antigen is undetermined. The sample belongs to a study of long-term antiretroviral therapy in people with HIV. In germline, CDR1 is LNHDA, CDR2 SQIVND (reference sequence). Trimming removed 6 bases from V and 1 base from J, with 10 bases in between. The length of the CDR3 is 13 residues. The assay used was immunoSEQ (version v3.0), run at survey level. The protocol was immunoSEQ multiplex PCR, while the TCRdb copy is restricted to in-frame clones and leaves out a portion. Here the sample spans some 31,000 clones, around 97% being singletons. Whole-study findings and limits: Dominant in the repertoire at all time points were clones expanded before ART. When set beside controls, HIV repertoires had CDR3 length ranges that were narrower.

There was at least one pre-ART PBMC sample for each donor, plus at least two post-ART PBMC samples. Every sample had roughly 1-11 million cryopreserved PBMC in it before DNA extraction. The TCR originated in a man aged 25 to 45 with HIV. Sequencing used unsorted PBMCs, obtained 7.6 years after starting antiretroviral therapy. This chain connects TRBV19 to TRBJ2-7, with a weak D call TRBD1 (5 bases). Here the CDR3 DNA reads TGTGCCAGTAGATCCCGACAGTCCTACGAGCAGTACTTC. Translating gives CASRSRQSYEQYF.